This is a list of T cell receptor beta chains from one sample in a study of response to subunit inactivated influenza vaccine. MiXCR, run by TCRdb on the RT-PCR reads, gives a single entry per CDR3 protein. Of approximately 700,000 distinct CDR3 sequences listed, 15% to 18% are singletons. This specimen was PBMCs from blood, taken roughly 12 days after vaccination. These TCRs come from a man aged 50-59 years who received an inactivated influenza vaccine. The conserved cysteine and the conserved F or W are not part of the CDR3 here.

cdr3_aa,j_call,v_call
ASSQEGLAGGLSSTDTQY,TRBJ2-3,TRBV4-2
ASSYSRRGGDTQY,TRBJ2-3,TRBV6-2/TRBV6-3
ASSPIIRGQGLLNEQF,TRBJ2-1,TRBV14
SARKLSMNTEAF,TRBJ1-1,TRBV20-1
ASSKGRLSYEQY,TRBJ2-7,TRBV5-1
ASSLRGGGTSYEQY,TRBJ2-7,TRBV6-1
ASSRVGGGTEAF,TRBJ1-1,TRBV12-3/TRBV12-4
SVEGRLLNTEAF,TRBJ1-1,TRBV29-1
SVLQGNRETQY,TRBJ2-5,TRBV29-1
ASSQASSTDTQY,TRBJ2-3,TRBV12-3/TRBV12-4
ASSSSWGQGTPSSYNEQF,TRBJ2-1,TRBV7-9
ASSLVGTGPNEQY,TRBJ2-7,TRBV7-2
ASTIGNTDTQY,TRBJ2-3,TRBV7-2
ASSPRGDPYEQY,TRBJ2-7,TRBV9
ASSLDTGTASYEQY,TRBJ2-7,TRBV5-1
SARDLGSPSYEQY,TRBJ2-7,TRBV20-1
ASSLVEGNQPQH,TRBJ1-5,TRBV7-2
ASSTGGLSTDTQY,TRBJ2-3,TRBV5-6
SARWGLAGNTGELF,TRBJ2-2,TRBV20-1
ASSLFTGGGANVLT,TRBJ2-6,TRBV27
ASSPGLAGHVQETQY,TRBJ2-5,TRBV7-2
ASSRTGNGVYGYT,TRBJ1-2,TRBV5-4
ASSRRQGAQYSPLH,TRBJ1-6,TRBV4-2
ASSYGGTGSYEQY,TRBJ2-7,TRBV6-2/TRBV6-3
ASSLAFSTSGTTDTQY,TRBJ2-3,TRBV11-1
ASSQGDGRAINEQF,TRBJ2-1,TRBV14
ASSISGTNTGELF,TRBJ2-2,TRBV7-3